One sample yielded the 8 T cell receptor beta chains listed below, sequenced in a study of T cell changes during pregnancy in multiple sclerosis. Data came from immunoSEQ multiplex PCR; TCRdb stores just in-frame clones and leaves some out. The sample yields more than 100,000 clones, 85% to 95% seen once. Specimen: peripheral blood, collected after pregnancy. The receptors were sampled from a female donor with multiple sclerosis, enrolled in a pregnancy study.

V gene TRBV7-2 combines with J gene TRBJ2-1, with D hard to call. CDR3 length equals 13 residues. Trimming cost V 2 bases and J 5 bases, with 7 bases left between them. Germline loops: CDR1 SGHTA, CDR2 FQGNSA. CDR3 protein: CASSLRRDNEQFF. CDR3 DNA: TGTGCCAGCAGCTTAAGACGGGACAATGAGCAGTTCTTC.

The chain has TRBV27 and TRBJ2-1; D remains ambiguous. CDR3 length: 14 amino acids. V lost 2 bases and J lost 3, with 8 bases in between. Germline V CDR1 and CDR2: MNHEY, SMNVEV (reference sequence). DNA of the CDR3: TGTGCCAGCAGTTTAATAGGAGACTACAATGAGCAGTTCTTC. Amino acids: CASSLIGDYNEQFF.

V and J are TRBV28 and TRBJ2-3; weak D call: TRBD1 (5 bases). V was cut by 10 bases and J by 2 bases, with 16 bases left in between. Germline V gives CDR1 MDHEN, CDR2 SYDVKM. This CDR3 has 14 residues. The CDR3 is CAIQGLFFTDTQYF. The CDR3 DNA is TGTGCCATCCAGGGTCTGTTTTTCACAGATACGCAGTATTTT. The entire variable domain, with the rest obtained from reference TRBV28 and TRBJ2-3, is as follows: DVKVTQSSRYLVKRTGEKVFLECVQDMDHENMFWYRQDPGLGLRLIYFSYDVKMKEKGDIPEGYSVSREKKERFSLILESASTNQTSMYLCAIQGLFFTDTQYFGPGTRLTVL.

This chain joins TRBV5-1 and TRBJ2-7; D is unresolved. V was cut by 4 bases and J by 2 bases, with 13 bases left in between. Germline V gives CDR1 SGHRS, CDR2 YFSETQ. This CDR3 comprises 14 residues. CDR3 DNA: TGCGCCAGCAGCCCAGGCCTGGGCGCCTACGAGCAGTACTTC. It yields the protein CASSPGLGAYEQYF.

The CDR3 nucleotides read TGTGCCAGCAGCGCCGGGATGAACACTGAAGCTTTCTTT. Protein: CASSAGMNTEAFF. The chain couples TRBV11-3 to TRBJ1-1; D not certain. CDR3 length: 13 residues. Between the trimmed V and J ends, which lost 5 bases and 0 bases, there was a span of 7 bases. Germline V lookup: CDR1 SGHNT, CDR2 YENEEA.

CDR3 nucleotides: TGTGCCAGCAAGACCCGGGAAGACATTCAGTACTTC. This gives the protein CASKTREDIQYF. J is TRBJ2-4 and V is TRBV6-6; the D gene is possibly TRBD2 (5 bases). In germline, CDR1 is MNHNY, CDR2 SVGAGI (reference sequence). The CDR3 consists of 12 residues. Trimming removed 7 bases from V and 8 bases from J, with 12 bases in between.

The chain uses TRBV18 and TRBJ1-2; D possibly corresponds to TRBD1 (5 bases). Trimming removed 3 bases from V and 5 bases from J, with 13 bases in between. This CDR3 region has 14 residues. CDR1 is KGHSH, CDR2 LQKENI, per germline. CDR3 DNA: TGTGCCAGCTCACCCCGGGAGACAGAGTATGGCTACACCTTC. It specifies CASSPRETEYGYTF.

The genes are TRBV6-6 and TRBJ2-3; 12 bases fit TRBD1. Germline V lookup: CDR1 MNHNY, CDR2 SVGAGI (reference sequence). With 8 bases clipped from V and 4 bases from J, the junction kept 1 base outside the gene matches. CDR3 length: 13 amino acids. CDR3 bases: TGTGCCAGCCGGGACAGGGGGCCAGATACGCAGTATTTT. It specifies CASRDRGPDTQYF.